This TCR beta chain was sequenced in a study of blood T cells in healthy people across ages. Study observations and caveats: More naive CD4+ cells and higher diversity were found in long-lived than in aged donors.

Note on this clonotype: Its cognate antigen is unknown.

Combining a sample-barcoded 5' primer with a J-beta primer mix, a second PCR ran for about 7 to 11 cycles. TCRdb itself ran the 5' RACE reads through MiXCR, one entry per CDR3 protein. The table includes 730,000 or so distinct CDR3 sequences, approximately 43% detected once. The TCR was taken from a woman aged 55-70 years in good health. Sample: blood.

The CDR3 sequence: CASRETSILGYEQYF. The DNA for the CDR3 is TGTGCCAGCAGAGAGACTAGCATTCTTGGTTACGAGCAGTACTTC. The rearrangement joins TRBV25-1 to TRBJ2-4; TRBD2 matches at 7 bases. The last part of the DNA fits TRBJ2-7 better; the J call may be wrong. The CDR3 consists of 15 residues. Germline V CDR1 and CDR2: MGHDK, SYGVNS.